This is a list of T cell receptor beta chains from one sample in a study of sequential checkpoint blockade in melanoma. Sequenced by immunoSEQ multiplex PCR; TCRdb stores in-frame clones only, minus some. The repertoire holds under 15,000 clones, 70% to 85% seen once, with 25% in the top ten. Material: CD8+ T cells sorted from blood (inferred from file names), obtained from a patient given nivolumab and ipilimumab in sequence. Receptor source: a human donor with melanoma. CDR3s include the opening cysteine and the closing phenylalanine or tryptophan. D genes are given only for firm matches. The size entry is marked missing in some rows and otherwise reads once, few, many or a size class.

v_call,d_call,clone_size,j_call,cdr3_nt,cdr3_aa
TRBV5-1,TRBD1,NA,TRBJ1-3,TGCGCCAGCAGCTTGGCCGGGGCAGGGACAGGAGACACCATATATTTT,CASSLAGAGTGDTIYF
TRBV5-3,NA,NA,TRBJ2-2,TGCGCCAGCAGCCCCCGACAGAACACCGGGGAGCTGTTTTTT,CASSPRQNTGELFF
TRBV4-3,NA,NA,TRBJ1-5,TGCGCCAGCAGCTTGAGTGGGCGCAATCAGCCCCAGCATTTT,CASSLSGRNQPQHF
TRBV9,TRBD1,NA,TRBJ2-6,TGTGCCAGCAGCGGACAGGGAATTGGGGCCAACGTCCTGACTTTC,CASSGQGIGANVLTF
TRBV6-4,TRBD1,NA,TRBJ1-2,TGTGCCAGCAGTCACAGCCTGGACAGGGAGAATGGCTACACCTTC,CASSHSLDRENGYTF
TRBV9,TRBD2,NA,TRBJ2-3,TGTGCCAGCAGCGTACCACTCGACGCAGCGGGAGGCGCTTTCACAGATACGCAGTATTTT,CASSVPLDAAGGAFTDTQYF
TRBV9,NA,once,TRBJ2-1,TGTGCCAGCAGCGTACAGGGGAACAATGAGCGGTTCTTC,CASSVQGNNERFF
TRBV27,TRBD2,NA,TRBJ2-1,TGTGCCAGCAGTTCTACCCTAGCGGGGGCAACCTACAATGAGCAGTTCTTC,CASSSTLAGATYNEQFF
TRBV7-9,TRBD1,NA,TRBJ2-7,TGTGCCAGCAGCCCACTGGGGACCGGGACAGGGTACTACGAGCAGTACTTC,CASSPLGTGTGYYEQYF
TRBV27,NA,NA,TRBJ2-3,TGTGCCAGCAGTCTGAAAGCCCCCACGGGTTCCACAGGGACGCAGTATTTT,CASSLKAPTGSTGTQYF
TRBV19,TRBD1,NA,TRBJ2-2,TGTGCCAGTAGTATTGACAGGGCCCCCACCGGGGAGCTGTTTTTT,CASSIDRAPTGELFF
TRBV19,TRBD1,NA,TRBJ2-7,TGTGCCAGTAGTATGGGACAGGGGGCCTACGAGCAGTACTTC,CASSMGQGAYEQYF
TRBV6-6,NA,NA,TRBJ1-1,TGCGCCAGCAGTGAGGGAGGTGAAGCTTTCTTT,CASSEGGEAFF
TRBV25-1,NA,NA,TRBJ1-4,TGTGCCAGCAGTGAATCGGGGGTGGGCGATGAAAAACTGTTTTTT,CASSESGVGDEKLFF
TRBV7-6,NA,NA,TRBJ2-6,TGTGCCAGCAGCTTGAGAACAGGAGTGCTCTCTGGGGCCAACGTCCTGACTTTC,CASSLRTGVLSGANVLTF
TRBV7-8,TRBD2,NA,TRBJ2-1,TGTGCCAGCAGACAAATCTACGACGGGAGGATGCAGTTCTTC,CASRQIYDGRMQFF
TRBV10-2,NA,NA,TRBJ2-7,TGCGCCAGCAGTGGGGAGTTAGGGAACTACGAGCAGTACTTC,CASSGELGNYEQYF
TRBV19,NA,NA,TRBJ2-2,TGTGCCAGTAGGACATTAGCGGTGAACACCGGGGAGCTGTTTTTT,CASRTLAVNTGELFF
TRBV18,TRBD1,NA,TRBJ1-2,TGTGCCAGCTCCCTTCCGGGACAGGGCTATGGCTACACCTTC,CASSLPGQGYGYTF
TRBV19,NA,NA,TRBJ1-1,TGTGCCAGTAGCCTAGGGGTAGAAGCTTTCTTT,CASSLGVEAFF
TRBV7-9,NA,few,TRBJ2-5,TGTGCCAGCAGCTTAGTCCTCCAAGAGACCCAGTACTTC,CASSLVLQETQYF
TRBV9,NA,NA,TRBJ2-1,TGTGCCAGCAGCGTAGATTTAGCACCCTACAATGAGCAGTTCTTC,CASSVDLAPYNEQFF
TRBV19,NA,few,TRBJ1-5,TGTGCCAGCTCAGAACAGGGAAATCAGCCCCAGCATTTT,CASSEQGNQPQHF
TRBV6-1,NA,NA,TRBJ1-3,TGTGCCAGCAGTGGAAATCAGGGGTCTGGAAACACCATATATTTT,CASSGNQGSGNTIYF